The 29 T cell receptor beta chains below come from one sample, sequenced in a study of preoperative IRX-2 immunotherapy in early breast cancer. Treatment given: preoperative locoregional IRX-2 cytokine immunotherapy. The protocol was immunoSEQ multiplex PCR, while the TCRdb copy is restricted to in-frame clones and leaves out a portion. The data contain some 22,000 clones, roughly 95% of them singletons. Source: tumor tissue, taken after IRX-2 immunotherapy. Every receptor here comes from a human donor with breast cancer.

V usage is TRBV19 and J usage is TRBJ1-1, with TRBD1 identical over 8 bases. CDR1 is LNHDA and CDR2 is SQIVND in the germline V gene (reference sequence). CDR3 size: 15 residues. Trimming at V came to 5 bases and at J to 0 bases, leaving 5 bases not matched to a gene. CDR3 amino acids: CASSPGQGMNTEAFF. The CDR3 bases are TGTGCCAGTAGTCCCGGACAGGGAATGAACACTGAAGCTTTCTTT.

The chain joins TRBV2 to TRBJ1-2; D is perhaps TRBD1 (6 bases). From germline, CDR1 is SNHLY and CDR2 FYNNEI. CDR3 size: 17 residues. The ends were cut back, 5 bases at V and 7 bases at J, with 26 bases in the middle. The CDR3 DNA follows: TGTGCCAGCAGTCGGAGGGGGGGCGTATCATCCGAAGGTGGCTACACCTTC. It translates to CASSRRGGVSSEGGYTF.

The CDR3 DNA sequence: TGTGCCAGCTCACCACCCGGCAGGCAAGAGACCCAGTACTTC. It translates to CASSPPGRQETQYF. V is TRBV18 and J is TRBJ2-5; D is unresolved. The CDR3 has 14 amino acids. CDR1 is KGHSH and CDR2 is LQKENI in the germline V gene. V lost 0 bases, J lost 2 bases, and 7 bases lay in between.

This sequence joins TRBV19 and TRBJ1-1, with 10 bases aligning to TRBD1. Germline CDR1 reads LNHDA; CDR2 reads SQIVND (reference sequence). V lost 3 bases to trimming and J lost 6 bases; unmatched junction nucleotides: 10. The CDR3 totals 16 residues. The CDR3 sequence is CASSMGQGLQGPEAFF. In DNA, the CDR3 is TGTGCCAGTAGTATGGGACAGGGGTTACAGGGACCTGAAGCTTTCTTT.

This clone came up a few times. The rearrangement uses TRBV4-1 and TRBJ1-2, with no clear D. Germline V gives CDR1 MGHRA, CDR2 YSYEKL. CDR3 length equals 15 residues. The V end lost 7 bases, the J end lost 0 bases, and 15 bases lay between the germline ends. DNA of the CDR3: TGCGCCAGCACGATAAATAGCGGTTCTAACTATGGCTACACCTTC. This sequence encodes CASTINSGSNYGYTF.

The chain employs TRBV2 and TRBJ2-1; D is possibly TRBD2 (5 bases). CDR3 length equals 14 residues. V gave up 8 bases and J gave up 4 bases, with 15 bases separating them. Germline V gene sequence: CDR1 SNHLY, CDR2 FYNNEI. CDR3 sequence (DNA): TGTGCCAGCCGGGGTCAGACCTTATACAATGAGCAGTTCTTC. Translation: CASRGQTLYNEQFF.

The chain links TRBV28 to TRBJ1-5; 8 nucleotides match TRBD1. The V and J ends lost 5 bases and 6 bases, in that order; junction bases with no gene match: 6. The CDR3 length is 14 residues. Germline assignment: CDR1 MDHEN and CDR2 SYDVKM. As DNA, the CDR3 is TGTGCCAGCAGTCCCCGGACAGGGAGTCAGCCCCAGCATTTT. Its translation is CASSPRTGSQPQHF. Filled out from reference TRBV28 and TRBJ1-5, the complete variable domain reads DVKVTQSSRYLVKRTGEKVFLECVQDMDHENMFWYRQDPGLGLRLIYFSYDVKMKEKGDIPEGYSVSREKKERFSLILESASTNQTSMYLCASSPRTGSQPQHFGDGTRLSIL.

The chain couples TRBV4-1 to TRBJ1-5; no definite D call. The V and J ends lost 0 bases and 5 bases respectively, with 5 bases between them. CDR3 size: 13 residues. Germline V gene lookup returns CDR1 MGHRA and CDR2 YSYEKL. The CDR3 DNA reads as TGCGCCAGCAGCCAAGATCTTTATCAGCCCCAGCATTTT. Encoded protein: CASSQDLYQPQHF.

This chain uses TRBV7-2 with TRBJ2-1; D perhaps matches TRBD2 (5 bases). Germline CDR1 SGHTA, CDR2 FQGNSA. V was cut by 1 base and J by 10 bases, with 8 bases left in between. The CDR3 contains 12 residues. The CDR3 reads CASSLGGIEQFF. The CDR3 nucleotides are TGTGCCAGCAGCTTAGGAGGGATCGAGCAGTTCTTC.

This clone has a single count. The genes are TRBV6-5 and TRBJ1-5, with D tentatively TRBD1 (6 bases). The V and J ends lost 0 bases and 2 bases respectively, with 11 bases between them. CDR1 is MNHEY, CDR2 SVGAGI, per germline. There are 16 residues in the CDR3. This CDR3 is CASSYSSQGGNQPQHF. The DNA of the CDR3 is TGTGCCAGCAGTTACTCGTCACAGGGTGGCAATCAGCCCCAGCATTTT.

CDR3: CATSRRVDRGETQYF. The DNA of the CDR3 is TGTGCCACCAGCAGACGAGTGGACAGGGGAGAGACCCAGTACTTC. This chain connects TRBV15 to TRBJ2-5, with TRBD1 matching over 9 bases. The trim removed 2 bases at V and 4 bases at J, leaving 5 bases unmatched. Looked up from germline, CDR1 is LNHNV and CDR2 is YYDKDF (reference sequence). The CDR3 totals 15 residues.

The chain recombines TRBV6-5 with TRBJ1-2; D remains unclear. V was trimmed by 3 bases and J by 6 bases, leaving 11 bases between them. CDR3 length: 13 amino acids. Germline V gives CDR1 MNHEY, CDR2 SVGAGI. The CDR3 sequence is CASSYYPDDGYTF. The CDR3 nucleotides read TGTGCCAGCAGTTATTACCCGGACGATGGCTACACCTTC.

This chain uses TRBV7-3 with TRBJ2-2; D not certain. The CDR3 has 11 residues. The germline V gene encodes CDR1 SGHTA and CDR2 FQGTGA. Trimming pared 6 bases from V and 6 bases from J, leaving 5 bases between. CDR3 sequence reads: CASSQSGELFF. The CDR3 DNA reads TGTGCCAGCAGTCAGTCCGGGGAGCTGTTTTTT.

This chain links TRBV6-1 with TRBJ2-7; the match to TRBD2 covers 9 bases. There are 16 residues in the CDR3. V was clipped by 4 bases and J by 3 bases; unmatched bases: 10. Germline V CDR1 and CDR2: MNHNS, SASEGT. CDR3 sequence reads: CASSGSGTSSRYEQYF. CDR3 sequence (DNA): TGTGCCAGCAGTGGCTCCGGGACTAGCAGTCGCTACGAGCAGTACTTC.

For this clone: The germline gene is not matched at one end of the junction; a read error may be the cause. The rearrangement joins TRBV7-7 to TRBJ2-3, with 10 bases identical to TRBD2. The CDR3 spans 15 residues. CDR1 is SSHAT, CDR2 FNYEAQ, per germline (reference sequence). The CDR3 spells CASSLGLARTDTQYF. The CDR3 nucleotides read TGTGCTAGCAGCTTGGGACTAGCGAGAACAGATACGCAGTATTTT.

The chain combines TRBV11-2 with TRBJ2-4; D not resolved. The CDR3 is 19 residues long. V was trimmed by 1 base and J by 0 bases, leaving 19 bases between them. Per the germline V gene, CDR1 is SGHAT and CDR2 is FQNNGV. For the CDR3, the DNA is TGTGCCAGCAGCTTAGGGGCCAGGCCCTCCCATCTAGCCAAAAACATTCAGTACTTC. This sequence encodes CASSLGARPSHLAKNIQYF.

The chain is built from TRBV5-4 and TRBJ1-1; D may be TRBD1 (6 bases). CDR3 length: 14 amino acids. Trimming took off 5 bases at V and 0 bases at J, with 11 bases between the two ends. Germline lookup yields CDR1 SGHNT and CDR2 YYREEE (reference sequence). The CDR3 reads CASRRGRLNTEAFF. The CDR3 region has the DNA TGTGCCAGCAGGCGGGGGCGTCTGAACACTGAAGCTTTCTTT.

The gene calls are TRBV28 and TRBJ1-2, with D possibly TRBD1 on 6 matching bases. Looked up from germline, CDR1 is MDHEN and CDR2 is SYDVKM. The length of the CDR3 is 15 residues. Trimming removed 4 bases from V and 2 bases from J, with 14 bases in between. This CDR3 is CASSSPGQRNYGYTF. The CDR3, as DNA: TGTGCCAGCAGTTCGCCAGGACAGAGAAACTATGGCTACACCTTC.

The rearrangement joins TRBV4-1 to TRBJ2-7; no reliable D call. The germline gives CDR1 MGHRA, CDR2 YSYEKL. CDR3 length equals 15 residues. V dropped 5 bases and J dropped 2 bases, with 16 bases sitting between them. Written as DNA, the CDR3 is TGCGCCAGCAGCGACGACTCCCAAAGGGCCTACGAGCAGTACTTC. Protein product: CASSDDSQRAYEQYF.

This clone has just one count. The junction departs from germline at one end; a sequencing error may be responsible. The V call is TRBV7-7, the J call TRBJ2-3; the D is unclear. From germline, CDR1 is SSHAT and CDR2 FNYEAQ (reference sequence). This CDR3 is built from 13 residues. The CDR3 bases are TGTGCTAGCAGTTCAAGACCGGGCGATACGCAGTATTTT. Protein: CASSSRPGDTQYF.

This clone was found once. The genes are TRBV6-5 and TRBJ2-7; D ambiguous. Looked up from germline, CDR1 is MNHEY and CDR2 is SVGAGI. V lost 0 bases to trimming and J lost 2 bases, with 14 bases between them. The CDR3 consists of 16 residues. CDR3 sequence: CASSYSNVGLPYEQYF. In DNA, the CDR3 is TGTGCCAGCAGTTACTCGAATGTAGGGTTGCCCTACGAGCAGTACTTC.

V and J are TRBV5-6 and TRBJ1-4, with 11 bases lining up with TRBD1. Germline CDR1 SGHDT, CDR2 YYEEEE. J lost 5 bases, V lost 0 bases, and 6 bases had no gene match. The CDR3 consists of 17 residues. The CDR3 reads CASSLGGQGAWNEKLFF. CDR3 nucleotide sequence: TGTGCCAGCAGCTTGGGTGGACAGGGGGCATGGAATGAAAAACTGTTTTTT.

This clone was detected once. The chain employs TRBV18 and TRBJ1-2; 9 bases fit TRBD1. Per the germline V gene, CDR1 is KGHSH and CDR2 is LQKENI. The CDR3 totals 17 residues. Trimming cost V 3 bases and J 2 bases; bases outside gene matches: 10. In DNA form, the CDR3 reads TGTGCCAGCTCACCCGGGACAGGGTTGAATTCCAACTATGGCTACACCTTC. Residues: CASSPGTGLNSNYGYTF. The full variable domain, with the rest looked up from reference TRBV18 and TRBJ1-2, is NAGVMQNPRHLVRRRGQEARLRCSPMKGHSHVYWYRQLPEEGLKFMVYLQKENIIDESGMPKERFSAEFPKEGPSILRIQQVVRGDSAAYFCASSPGTGLNSNYGYTFGSGTRLTVV.

The rearrangement joins TRBV27 to TRBJ2-3, with D perhaps matching TRBD2 (5 bases). Germline values: CDR1 MNHEY, CDR2 SMNVEV (reference sequence). The CDR3 runs 15 residues. Deletions cut 8 bases from V and 4 bases from J, with 19 bases between. The CDR3 reads CASYKTGGGADTQYF. DNA of the CDR3: TGTGCCAGCTATAAAACTGGAGGCGGCGCAGATACGCAGTATTTT.

This clone occurred once. The chain links TRBV6-1 to TRBJ2-7; D possibly corresponds to TRBD1 (5 bases). CDR1 is MNHNS and CDR2 is SASEGT in the germline V gene. CDR3 length equals 14 residues. With 7 bases removed from V and 0 bases from J, the gap between germline ends came to 13 bases. The CDR3 is CASKPLTASYEQYF. The CDR3 DNA reads TGTGCCAGCAAGCCCTTGACAGCCTCCTACGAGCAGTACTTC.

The chain links TRBV11-2 to TRBJ1-3; 7 positions agree with TRBD1. V dropped 5 bases and J dropped 2; count of bases not matched to a gene: 6. Germline CDR1 SGHAT, CDR2 FQNNGV. The CDR3 has 15 amino acids. CDR3 DNA: TGTGCCAGCAGCCCATTTACAGGGGCTGGAAACACCATATATTTT. This gives the protein CASSPFTGAGNTIYF.

This rearrangement joins TRBV19 to TRBJ1-1; D might be TRBD1 (6 bases). Germline lookup yields CDR1 LNHDA and CDR2 SQIVND (reference sequence). The V end was cut by 3 bases, the J end by 5 bases, with 22 bases between. This CDR3 comprises 17 residues. CDR3 nucleotides: TGTGCCAGTAGTATTGGATCGCTCCCGGGACAACGGACTGAAGCTTTCTTT. Translated, it gives CASSIGSLPGQRTEAFF. Based on the CDR3 plus reference TRBV19 and TRBJ1-1, the full variable domain is DGGITQSPKYLFRKEGQNVTLSCEQNLNHDAMYWYRQDPGQGLRLIYYSQIVNDFQKGDIAEGYSVSREKKESFPLTVTSAQKNPTAFYLCASSIGSLPGQRTEAFFGQGTRLTVV.

The V and J genes are TRBV9 and TRBJ1-1; no reliable D call. Germline CDR1 is SGDLS and CDR2 is YYNGEE. The CDR3 consists of 14 residues. V gave up 1 base and J gave up 4 bases, with 11 bases separating them. The CDR3 loop is CASSVTGIGTEAFF. The DNA for the CDR3 is TGTGCCAGCAGCGTAACGGGAATCGGCACTGAAGCTTTCTTT.

The chain links TRBV7-3 to TRBJ2-3, with 9 nucleotides matching TRBD2. The CDR3 consists of 16 residues. The trim removed 1 base at V and 5 bases at J, leaving 7 bases unmatched. Germline V lookup: CDR1 SGHTA, CDR2 FQGTGA. The DNA of the CDR3 is TGTGCCAGCAGCTTAATGGGCGGGAGGGCCAAAGATACGCAGTATTTT. Protein sequence: CASSLMGGRAKDTQYF. The full variable domain, completed using reference TRBV7-3 and TRBJ2-3, is GAGVSQTPSNKVTEKGKYVELRCDPISGHTALYWYRQSLGQGPEFLIYFQGTGAADDSGLPNDRFFAVRPEGSVSTLKIQRTERGDSAVYLCASSLMGGRAKDTQYFGPGTRLTVL.